A single T cell receptor beta chain is shown here with its context. The antigen remains undetermined. Time point here: newly diagnosed GD, antithyroid drugs for less than 3 months. Following extraction of RNA from PBMCs, that RNA was used to make the TCR library. Researchers made TCR beta libraries by using iRepertoire HTBI primers and running Arm-PCR on CDR3 regions. Source study methods: Throughout the samples, researchers identified about 62 TRBV and roughly 13 TRBJ segments. In TCRdb, the multiplex PCR reads were re-called with MiXCR into one record per CDR3 protein. TCRdb, rather than the study authors, made the V and J calls. The repertoire holds about 220,000 distinct CDR3 sequences, with approximately 18% as singletons. This sample was included in a study of regulatory T cells in long-lasting Graves disease. The V and J ends lost 7 bases and 7 bases, in that order; junction bases with no gene match: 16. Germline CDR1 reads MNHEY; CDR2 reads SVGEGT. This CDR3 spans 15 amino acids.

Study-wide points: Repertoires from persistent disease leaned toward TRBV28, TRBJ1-2 and TRBJ2-5.

These records were also assigned to another study, of T cells in Graves' hyperthyroidism and ophthalmopathy.

The rearrangement joins TRBV6-2 or TRBV6-3 to TRBJ2-7, with 7 bases that match TRBD1. This TCR derives from a woman in her twenties or thirties with Graves disease. The source was peripheral blood mononuclear cells (PBMCs), collected at new diagnosis, from a patient treated with antithyroid drugs. The DNA of the CDR3 is TGTGCCAGCACCCCGACAGGGAGCCATAACCATGAGCAGTACTTC. Its translation: CASTPTGSHNHEQYF.